This T cell receptor (beta chain) was documented in a study of blood T cell repertoires in COVID-19. The data were produced by immunoSEQ multiplex PCR, yet TCRdb's version contains in-frame clones alone and is incomplete. The table shows 150,000 to 200,000 clones, with roughly 82% occurring only once. Sequenced material: peripheral blood. The receptor's source is a woman aged 60-70 years with COVID-19, enrolled during active disease.

The CDR3 DNA sequence: TGTGCCAGCAGCCAGGGGAGGTCTAATGAAAAACTGTTTTTT. Translation gives CASSQGRSNEKLFF. The gene calls are TRBV3-1 (or the pseudogene TRBV3-2) and TRBJ1-4; D not certain. The CDR3 is 14 residues long. Trimming left V 3 bases short and J 3 bases short, with 8 bases between. The germline CDR1 and CDR2 sequences are LGHDT and YNNKEL (reference sequence).